Below, 13 T cell receptor beta chains from the same sample are listed, as sequenced in a study of T-cell reconstitution after alpha-beta-depleted transplantation in children. The TCRbeta library was prepared with unique molecular identifiers. TCRdb itself ran the PCR reads through MiXCR, one entry per CDR3 protein. The sample holds some 110,000 distinct CDR3 sequences, 10% seen once. This specimen consisted of PBMCs, obtained before TCRalphabeta/CD19-depleted stem cell transplant. The receptors here all came from a boy aged 2 to 10 with acute lymphoblastic leukemia, due to receive a stem cell transplant.

This clonotype has only a few counts. The chain combines TRBV5-1 with TRBJ2-3; 14 nucleotides match TRBD2. V was pared by 0 bases and J by 7 bases, with 4 bases of the junction left unmatched. Germline V gene sequence: CDR1 SGHRS, CDR2 YFSETQ. The CDR3 is made up of 16 amino acids. The CDR3 here is CASSLAGTSGRNTQYF. Written as DNA, the CDR3 is TGCGCCAGCAGCTTGGCGGGGACTAGCGGGAGAAATACGCAGTATTTT.

V usage is TRBV29-1 and J usage is TRBJ2-3; 11 positions agree with TRBD2. The CDR3 is 14 amino acids. Germline CDR1 SQVTM, CDR2 ANQGSEA. The ends lost 7 bases at V and 0 bases at J; junction bases unmatched: 3. CDR3 sequence (DNA): TGCAGCGCCAGGACTAGCGGGAGCACAGATACGCAGTATTTT. This codes for CSARTSGSTDTQYF.

The gene calls are TRBV29-1 and TRBJ1-4; tentative D call: TRBD1 (5 bases). CDR3 length: 15 residues. Deletions cut 1 base from V and 6 bases from J, with 15 bases between. Germline CDR1 and CDR2: SQVTM and ANQGSEA. The chain's CDR3 is CSVEAGGRGHEKLFF. The CDR3 DNA sequence: TGCAGCGTTGAAGCGGGGGGAAGAGGGCATGAAAAACTGTTTTTT.

CDR3 residues: CSAGPLEETQYF. The DNA for the CDR3 is TGCAGTGCAGGGCCTCTCGAAGAGACCCAGTACTTC. The genes are TRBV20-1 and TRBJ2-5, with D uncertain. This CDR3 is built from 12 residues. The germline V and J ends were trimmed by 6 bases and 3 bases, with 11 bases remaining between them. Germline loops: CDR1 DFQATT, CDR2 SNEGSKA (reference sequence).

The rearrangement links TRBV6-1 to TRBJ2-7; possibly TRBD1 for D (6 bases). This CDR3 spans 15 amino acids. CDR1 and CDR2 (germline): MNHNS, SASEGT. The V end was cut by 2 bases, the J end by 1 base, with 12 bases between. The CDR3 sequence: CASSEYTGRSYEQYF. The CDR3 DNA follows: TGTGCCAGCAGTGAATATACAGGGCGATCCTACGAGCAGTACTTC.

The chain has TRBV6-5 and TRBJ2-3, with 8 bases matching TRBD2. Germline V gives CDR1 MNHEY, CDR2 SVGAGI. Trimming at V came to 0 bases and at J to 3 bases, leaving 5 bases not matched to a gene. The CDR3 is 16 residues long. CDR3 sequence reads: CASSYSGAGGTDTQYF. CDR3 nucleotides: TGTGCCAGCAGTTACTCCGGGGCGGGAGGTACAGATACGCAGTATTTT.

This chain connects TRBV6-1 to TRBJ2-3; TRBD1 matches 7 bases. This CDR3 is 15 amino acids long. With 6 bases clipped from V and 5 bases from J, the junction kept 11 bases outside the gene matches. Germline CDR1 is MNHNS and CDR2 is SASEGT. CDR3 DNA: TGTGCCAGCAGACCTCTGAAAGGGGGCAGAGATACGCAGTATTTT. The encoded protein is CASRPLKGGRDTQYF.

This clonotype was found a few times. The chain uses TRBV29-1 and TRBJ2-1; perhaps TRBD1 as D (5 bases). V was clipped by 5 bases and J by 7 bases, with 18 bases between them. The CDR3 loop spans 14 amino acids. The germline CDR1 and CDR2 sequences are SQVTM and ANQGSEA. The CDR3 sequence is CSVLYPNDSNEQFF. CDR3 nucleotide sequence: TGCAGCGTTCTATACCCAAACGACAGTAATGAGCAGTTCTTC.

This clonotype came up a few times. This rearrangement joins TRBV20-1 to TRBJ2-3; D is perhaps TRBD2 (5 bases). The germline CDR1 and CDR2 sequences are DFQATT and SNEGSKA (reference sequence). The CDR3 runs to 14 residues. The ends were cut back, 4 bases at V and 2 bases at J, with 13 bases in the middle. The CDR3 region is CSAIPGSHTDTQYF. CDR3 coding DNA: TGCAGTGCTATTCCGGGATCGCACACAGATACGCAGTATTTT.

The chain combines TRBV5-1 with TRBJ2-1; D gene ambiguous. Germline CDR1 and CDR2: SGHRS and YFSETQ. V shed 3 bases and J shed 0 bases, with 10 bases lying between them. This CDR3 is 15 amino acids long. The CDR3 bases are TGCGCCAGCAGCTCTGGTGGGGTCTCCTACAATGAGCAGTTCTTC. Translating gives CASSSGGVSYNEQFF.

The chain has TRBV2 and TRBJ1-1; D is unresolved. CDR3 length equals 15 residues. Germline loops: CDR1 SNHLY, CDR2 FYNNEI. Trimming took off 6 bases at V and 0 bases at J, with 14 bases between the two ends. CDR3 amino acids: CASRIQLSMNTEAFF. CDR3 nucleotide sequence: TGTGCCAGCAGGATACAGTTAAGCATGAACACTGAAGCTTTCTTT.

In nucleotides, the CDR3 is TGTGCCAGCAGCCCCGAGCGCGGGAGAAATAACAATGAGCAGTTCTTC. Encoded protein: CASSPERGRNNNEQFF. The rearrangement joins TRBV3-1 to TRBJ2-1; 7 bases are a match to TRBD2. The V and J ends lost 4 bases and 5 bases, in that order; junction bases with no gene match: 11. CDR1 and CDR2 (germline): LGHDT, YNNKEL (reference sequence). This CDR3 has 16 residues.

The chain employs TRBV20-1 and TRBJ1-5, with a tentative D call TRBD1 (5 bases). CDR1 and CDR2 from the germline V gene are DFQATT and SNEGSKA (reference sequence). CDR3 length: 16 residues. V lost 6 bases and J 2 bases, leaving 20 bases between the germline ends. CDR3 amino acids: CSAKLQGPGRNQPQHF. Here the CDR3 DNA reads TGCAGTGCGAAACTCCAGGGCCCTGGTCGCAATCAGCCCCAGCATTTT.